A single sample is the source of the 8 T cell receptor beta chains below, sequenced in a study of blood T cell repertoires in COVID-19. Data came from immunoSEQ multiplex PCR; TCRdb stores just in-frame clones and leaves some out. The sample carries 150,000 to 200,000 clones, about 80% recorded once. The sequencing input was PBMCs or T cells enriched from blood (not recorded which). Every receptor here comes from a woman aged 55-69 years with acute COVID-19.

The chain combines TRBV29-1 with TRBJ2-1, with D possibly matching TRBD2 (5 bases). Trimming left V 7 bases short and J 0 bases short, with 13 bases between. Germline CDR1 SQVTM, CDR2 ANQGSEA. CDR3 size: 14 residues. CDR3 coding DNA: TGCAGCGGCGGGCTCTCCAGCTCCTACAATGAGCAGTTCTTC. Translated: CSGGLSSSYNEQFF.

This rearrangement joins TRBV7-6 to TRBJ2-1; D possibly corresponds to TRBD2 (5 bases). CDR1 and CDR2 from the germline V gene are SGHVS and FNYEAQ. With 5 bases removed from V and 5 bases from J, the gap between germline ends came to 16 bases. This CDR3 contains 15 residues. The CDR3 DNA is TGTGCCAGCAGCCCCGGGGTTCCCCCACACAATGAGCAGTTCTTC. Protein sequence: CASSPGVPPHNEQFF. The variable domain in full, with the rest retrieved from reference TRBV7-6 and TRBJ2-1, is GAGVSQSPRYKVTKRGQDVALRCDPISGHVSLYWYRQALGQGPEFLTYFNYEAQQDKSGLPNDRFSAERPEGSISTLTIQRTEQRDSAMYRCASSPGVPPHNEQFFGPGTRLTVL.

The chain has TRBV9 and TRBJ1-1; the D is unclear. Trimming took 5 bases from V and 0 from J, leaving 8 bases between them. Germline CDR1 is SGDLS and CDR2 is YYNGEE. The CDR3 length is 13 residues. The CDR3 bases are TGTGCCAGCAGAGCTAACCTGAACACTGAAGCTTTCTTT. It yields the protein CASRANLNTEAFF.

This chain links TRBV5-1 with TRBJ1-5; possibly TRBD1 for D (6 bases). The ends were cut back, 3 bases at V and 4 bases at J, with 11 bases in the middle. The germline CDR1 and CDR2 sequences are SGHRS and YFSETQ. CDR3 size: 14 residues. The CDR3 coding sequence is TGCGCCAGCAGCTGGGGTACAGGGAATCAGCCCCAGCATTTT. Protein sequence: CASSWGTGNQPQHF. Drawing the rest from reference TRBV5-1 and TRBJ1-5, the complete variable domain is KAGVTQTPRYLIKTRGQQVTLSCSPISGHRSVSWYQQTPGQGLQFLFEYFSETQRNKGNFPGRFSGRQFSNSRSEMNVSTLELGDSALYLCASSWGTGNQPQHFGDGTRLSIL.

V gene TRBV19 combines with J gene TRBJ1-2; TRBD1 matches 8 bases. The V and J ends lost 3 bases and 8 bases, in that order; junction bases with no gene match: 8. The CDR3 is 14 amino acids. From germline, CDR1 is LNHDA and CDR2 SQIVND (reference sequence). CDR3 in amino acids: CASSIAQGAIGYTF. The CDR3 nucleotides are TGTGCCAGTAGTATTGCCCAGGGGGCGATCGGCTACACCTTC. Together with reference TRBV19 and TRBJ1-2, the CDR3 gives the full variable domain: DGGITQSPKYLFRKEGQNVTLSCEQNLNHDAMYWYRQDPGQGLRLIYYSQIVNDFQKGDIAEGYSVSREKKESFPLTVTSAQKNPTAFYLCASSIAQGAIGYTFGSGTRLTVV.

The V call is TRBV7-6, the J call TRBJ2-3; TRBD2 agrees at 12 bases. The CDR3 sequence is 16 residues long. The V gene's germline CDR1 is SGHVS and CDR2 FNYEAQ. Losses at the gene ends were 5 bases for V and 2 bases for J; bases not matched to a gene: 5. The CDR3 DNA is TGTGCCAGCAGCCCCAGACTAGCGGGGGACACAGATACGCAGTATTTT. Its protein is CASSPRLAGDTDTQYF.

The chain is built from TRBV5-1 and TRBJ1-1; TRBD1 agrees at 9 bases. CDR3 size: 17 residues. Trimming at V came to 3 bases and at J to 1 base, leaving 10 bases not matched to a gene. Germline V CDR1 and CDR2: SGHRS, YFSETQ. In DNA, the CDR3 is TGCGCCAGCAGCTCGGGCCGGGACAGGGATTCGAACACTGAAGCTTTCTTT. Translating gives CASSSGRDRDSNTEAFF.

The rearrangement uses TRBV2 and TRBJ1-2, with a weak D call TRBD1 (5 bases). Trimming pared 0 bases from V and 11 bases from J, leaving 16 bases between. CDR3 size: 14 residues. The V gene's germline CDR1 is SNHLY and CDR2 FYNNEI. CDR3 protein: CASSEAVPRQPYTF. CDR3 DNA sequence: TGTGCCAGCAGTGAAGCAGTCCCTCGACAGCCGTACACCTTC.